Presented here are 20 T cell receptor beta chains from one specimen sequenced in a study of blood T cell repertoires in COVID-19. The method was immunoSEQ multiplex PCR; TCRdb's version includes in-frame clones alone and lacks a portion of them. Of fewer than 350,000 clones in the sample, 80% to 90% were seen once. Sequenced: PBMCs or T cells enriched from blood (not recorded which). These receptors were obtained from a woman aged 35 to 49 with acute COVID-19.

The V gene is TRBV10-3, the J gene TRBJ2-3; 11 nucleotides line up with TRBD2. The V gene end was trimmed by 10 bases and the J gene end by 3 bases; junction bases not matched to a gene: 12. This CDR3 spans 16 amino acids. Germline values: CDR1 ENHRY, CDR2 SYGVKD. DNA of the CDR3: TGTGCCACCACCGGGGTACTAGCGGGAGAAACAGATACGCAGTATTTT. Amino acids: CATTGVLAGETDTQYF.

CDR3 residues: CASSEGVGGLLEAFF. The CDR3 DNA sequence: TGTGCCAGCAGTGAAGGAGTGGGAGGCCTCCTTGAAGCTTTCTTT. J is TRBJ1-1 and V is TRBV2; no clear D. Trimming took off 1 base at V and 7 bases at J, with 16 bases between the two ends. This CDR3 spans 15 amino acids. Germline-derived CDR1 and CDR2 are SNHLY and FYNNEI.

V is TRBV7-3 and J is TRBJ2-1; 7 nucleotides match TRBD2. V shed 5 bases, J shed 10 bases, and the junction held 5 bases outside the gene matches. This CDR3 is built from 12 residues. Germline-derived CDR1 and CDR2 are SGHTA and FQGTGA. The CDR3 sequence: CASSAGEGEQFF. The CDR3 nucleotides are TGTGCCAGCAGCGCGGGAGAAGGCGAGCAGTTCTTC.

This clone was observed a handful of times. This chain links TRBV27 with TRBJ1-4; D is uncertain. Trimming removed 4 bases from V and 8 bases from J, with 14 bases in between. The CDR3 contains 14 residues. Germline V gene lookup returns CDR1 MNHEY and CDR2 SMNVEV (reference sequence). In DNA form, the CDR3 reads TGTGCCAGCAGTTCGGAGCACCGGCGGGAAAAACTGTTTTTT. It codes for CASSSEHRREKLFF.

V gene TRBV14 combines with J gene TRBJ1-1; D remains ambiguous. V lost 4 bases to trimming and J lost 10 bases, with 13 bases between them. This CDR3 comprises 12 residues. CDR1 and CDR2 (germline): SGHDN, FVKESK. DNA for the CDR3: TGTGCCAGCAGCCCACGGGTCGGGAGAGCTTTCTTT. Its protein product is CASSPRVGRAFF.

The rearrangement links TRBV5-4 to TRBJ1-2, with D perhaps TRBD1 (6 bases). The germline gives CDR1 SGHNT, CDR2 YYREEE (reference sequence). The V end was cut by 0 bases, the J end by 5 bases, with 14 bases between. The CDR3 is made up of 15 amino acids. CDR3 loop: CASSLDPGAGYGYTF. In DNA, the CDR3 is TGTGCCAGCAGCTTGGATCCAGGGGCAGGGTATGGCTACACCTTC.

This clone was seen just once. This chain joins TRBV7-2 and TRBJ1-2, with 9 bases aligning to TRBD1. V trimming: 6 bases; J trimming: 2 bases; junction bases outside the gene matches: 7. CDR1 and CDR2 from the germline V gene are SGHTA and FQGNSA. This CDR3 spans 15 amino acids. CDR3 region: CASRPATGGNYGYTF. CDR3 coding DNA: TGTGCCAGCAGGCCCGCGACAGGGGGGAACTATGGCTACACCTTC.

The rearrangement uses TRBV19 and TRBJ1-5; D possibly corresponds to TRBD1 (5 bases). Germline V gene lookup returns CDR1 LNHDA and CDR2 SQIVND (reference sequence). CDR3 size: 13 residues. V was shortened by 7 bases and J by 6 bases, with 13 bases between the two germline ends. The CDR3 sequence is CASINRRGQPQHF. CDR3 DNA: TGTGCCAGTATCAACAGGAGAGGTCAGCCCCAGCATTTT.

CDR3 residues: CASSFRQVPYGYTF. The CDR3 DNA reads TGCGCCAGCAGCTTTAGACAGGTACCTTATGGCTACACCTTC. The chain employs TRBV5-1 and TRBJ1-2; tentatively, D is TRBD1 (6 bases). V lost 2 bases and J lost 5, with 13 bases in between. The CDR3 runs 14 residues. Germline CDR1 is SGHRS and CDR2 is YFSETQ.

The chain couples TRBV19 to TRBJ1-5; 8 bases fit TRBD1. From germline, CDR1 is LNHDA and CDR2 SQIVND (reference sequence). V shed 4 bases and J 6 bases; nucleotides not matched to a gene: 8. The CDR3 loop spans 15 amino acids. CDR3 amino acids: CASSTGQASGQPQHF. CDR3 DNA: TGTGCCAGTAGTACGGGACAGGCCTCCGGTCAGCCCCAGCATTTT.

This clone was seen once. The CDR3 sequence is CASRGLANGIQYF. The CDR3, as DNA: TGCGCCAGCAGAGGACTAGCTAACGGCATTCAGTACTTC. This chain uses TRBV5-1 with TRBJ2-4; 8 bases are a match to TRBD2. The CDR3 totals 13 residues. CDR1 is SGHRS, CDR2 YFSETQ, per germline. V was pared by 5 bases and J by 9 bases, with 7 bases of the junction left unmatched.

The DNA for the CDR3 is TGTGCCAGTAGTATCCTTCAGGGGGCGGGGACCCAGTACTTC. It specifies CASSILQGAGTQYF. The chain recombines TRBV19 with TRBJ2-5; 8 positions match TRBD1. Germline V gene sequence: CDR1 LNHDA, CDR2 SQIVND (reference sequence). The CDR3 consists of 14 residues. Trimming removed 3 bases from V and 7 bases from J; junction bases left unmatched: 7.

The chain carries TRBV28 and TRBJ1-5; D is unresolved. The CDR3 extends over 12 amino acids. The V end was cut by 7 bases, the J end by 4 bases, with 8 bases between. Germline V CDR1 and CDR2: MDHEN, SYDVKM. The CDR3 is CASTVENQPQHF. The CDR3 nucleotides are TGTGCCAGCACGGTTGAAAATCAGCCCCAGCATTTT.

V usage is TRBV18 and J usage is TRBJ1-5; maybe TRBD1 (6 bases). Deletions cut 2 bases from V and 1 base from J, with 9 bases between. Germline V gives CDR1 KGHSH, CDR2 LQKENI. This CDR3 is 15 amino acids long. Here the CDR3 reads CASSPKTGSNQPQHF. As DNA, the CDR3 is TGTGCCAGCTCACCAAAAACAGGGAGCAATCAGCCCCAGCATTTT.

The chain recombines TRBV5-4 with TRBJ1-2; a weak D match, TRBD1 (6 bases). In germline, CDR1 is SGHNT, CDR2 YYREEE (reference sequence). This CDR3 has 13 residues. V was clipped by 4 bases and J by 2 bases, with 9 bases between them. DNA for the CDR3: TGTGCCAGCAGCCCTACAGGGAACTATGGCTACACCTTC. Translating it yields CASSPTGNYGYTF.

The CDR3 coding sequence is TGCAGCGTTGACTACGGGACAGGGTTTGCGTTTAATGGCTACACCTTC. Protein: CSVDYGTGFAFNGYTF. The chain recombines TRBV29-1 with TRBJ1-2, with 9 nucleotides matching TRBD1. CDR1 is SQVTM and CDR2 is ANQGSEA in the germline V gene. The length of the CDR3 is 16 residues. The J segment lost 6 bases and the V segment lost 3 bases, leaving 14 bases of the junction unmatched.

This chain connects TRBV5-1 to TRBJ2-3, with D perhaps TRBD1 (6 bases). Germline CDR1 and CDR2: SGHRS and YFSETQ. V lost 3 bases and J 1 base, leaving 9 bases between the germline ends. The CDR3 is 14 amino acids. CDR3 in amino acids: CASSYTGRTDTQYF. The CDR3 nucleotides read TGCGCCAGCAGCTATACAGGGCGCACAGATACGCAGTATTTT.

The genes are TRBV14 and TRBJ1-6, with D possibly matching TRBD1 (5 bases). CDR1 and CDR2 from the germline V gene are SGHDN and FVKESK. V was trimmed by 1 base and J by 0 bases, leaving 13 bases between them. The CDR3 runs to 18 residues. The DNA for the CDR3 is TGTGCCAGCAGCCAAGGGCAGGGAGGGAGCTCCTATAATTCACCCCTCCACTTT. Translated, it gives CASSQGQGGSSYNSPLHF.

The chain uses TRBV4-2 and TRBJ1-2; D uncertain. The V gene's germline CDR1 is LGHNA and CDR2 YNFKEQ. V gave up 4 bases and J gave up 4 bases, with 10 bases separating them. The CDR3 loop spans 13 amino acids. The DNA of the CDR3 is TGTGCCAGCAGCCCCAACGAGGTCTATGGCTACACCTTC. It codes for CASSPNEVYGYTF.

CDR3 in amino acids: CASRRRFPGTGLETQYF. DNA of the CDR3: TGTGCCAGCAGGAGGAGGTTTCCCGGGACAGGCCTGGAGACCCAGTACTTC. V gene TRBV2 combines with J gene TRBJ2-5; 8 bases map to TRBD1. The CDR3 covers 17 residues. CDR1 is SNHLY and CDR2 is FYNNEI in the germline V gene. After removal of 6 bases from V and 5 bases from J, the junction contained 17 bases not matched to a gene. Drawing the rest from reference TRBV2 and TRBJ2-5, the complete variable domain is EPEVTQTPSHQVTQMGQEVILRCVPISNHLYFYWYRQILGQKVEFLVSFYNNEISEKSEIFDDQFSVERPDGSNFTLKIRSTKLEDSAMYFCASRRRFPGTGLETQYFGPGTRLLVL.